This TCR beta chain derives from a study of shared clonotypes between healthy human individuals. Whole-study findings and limits: When naive CD4 clonotypes were compared across several donors, around 5% were shared. A limitation of the genetic and exposure-history diversity represented arose from few donors.

TCRdb keeps only in-frame clones here, not all; method: immunoSEQ multiplex PCR. The sample shows about 2.3 million clones, approximately 93% of them seen only once. This clone was observed once. Its antigen is undetermined. Germline V gene data show CDR1 as SGHRS and CDR2 as YFSETQ. V was shortened by 0 bases and J by 2 bases, with 7 bases between the two germline ends. The CDR3 loop spans 14 amino acids. Healthy and HIV-negative, the adult donors had no recent acute infections or vaccinations. Input material: naive CD4+ T cells from PBMCs. Regarding subset: CD45RA+ positively selected. This sequence joins TRBV5-1 and TRBJ2-3; D remains ambiguous. This receptor was identified in a man in his late teens or twenties in good health. Some clones in this sample may be carry-over from other donors' samples. Written as DNA, the CDR3 is TGCGCCAGCAGCTTGGCTCTTTTCACAGATACGCAGTATTTT. Amino acids: CASSLALFTDTQYF.